The rows below give T cell receptor beta chains drawn from one sample of a study of T cell responses to AZD1222 COVID-19 vaccine. The repertoire was sequenced with immunoSEQ multiplex PCR; TCRdb's copy has only in-frame clones and lacks some. The data show around 120,000 clones, roughly 85% seen once. Sequences were derived from peripheral blood, sampled on day 0 of MenACWY control vaccination. The receptors here all came from an adult in good health. Each CDR3 is given without its conserved first and last residue.

j_gene,len,v_gene,CDR3aa
TRBJ1-4,13,TRBV25-1,ASSTPTGGNEKLF
TRBJ1-2,10,TRBV5-1,ASSIQGDGYT
TRBJ2-3,11,TRBV7-2,ASSLVRGDTQY
TRBJ1-2,11,TRBV29-1,SVEIPGIYGYT
TRBJ1-5,12,TRBV21-1,ASSRGGDFQPQH
TRBJ1-2,12,TRBV6-5,ASSQQFVGYGYT
TRBJ1-4,13,TRBV5-1,ASSPGTEGREKLF
TRBJ1-5,12,TRBV19,ASSIQGADQPQH
TRBJ1-2,14,TRBV27,ASSFSPGGGNYGYT
TRBJ1-2,13,TRBV5-1,ASSYPGQGEKGYT
TRBJ2-2,17,TRBV6-2/TRBV6-3,ASSVPGLSHSREYGELF
TRBJ1-4,10,TRBV29-1,SVGGADEKLF
TRBJ2-6,10,TRBV2,ASLPGANVLT
TRBJ1-5,14,TRBV6-4,ASSDPGQGTNQPQH
TRBJ1-2,13,TRBV28,ASSSDRGGLYGYT
TRBJ1-4,14,TRBV5-1,ASSLAVGGQREKLF
TRBJ1-1,13,TRBV5-4,ASNPDVELGTEAF
TRBJ2-5,10,TRBV10-2,ASRGPRETQY
TRBJ1-2,16,TRBV7-2,ASSLGKSGWGINYGYT
TRBJ1-1,10,TRBV5-4,ASSLQGTEAF
TRBJ1-2,12,TRBV9,ASSEGTGDYGYT
TRBJ1-2,13,TRBV7-9,ASSLLDRGLGGYT
TRBJ2-5,14,TRBV6-1,ASSDGLSGGQETQY
TRBJ2-7,11,TRBV7-9,ASRPSGNYEQY
TRBJ1-4,13,TRBV28,AIMEGGPFNEKLF
TRBJ2-2,13,TRBV6-6,ASRGTGVNTGELF
TRBJ1-2,13,TRBV20-1,SASSAGMVNYGYT
TRBJ1-6,12,TRBV18,ASSPDRGNSPLH
TRBJ2-3,12,TRBV3-1/TRBV3-2,ASSPPSSTDTQY
TRBJ1-4,12,TRBV5-1,ASSSQGGNEKLF
TRBJ1-5,12,TRBV13,ASSAGQGAGAQH
TRBJ2-6,13,TRBV28,ASTLRGPGANVLT
TRBJ1-1,15,TRBV19,ASSGRDRGYVNTEAF
TRBJ2-3,13,TRBV5-1,ASSLVGGATDTQY
TRBJ2-2,12,TRBV7-3,ATRAPGSPGELF
TRBJ1-1,19,TRBV18,ASSPAQITTGGRESTGDYF
TRBJ1-6,14,TRBV7-8,ASSLNGPPGDSPLH
TRBJ1-1,11,TRBV7-9,ASRPGGEVEAF
TRBJ1-2,12,TRBV13,ASSFRGGSYGYT
TRBJ2-1,14,TRBV9,ASSVGGGAGLRRQF
TRBJ1-6,10,TRBV28,ASSVDRKPLH
TRBJ1-3,14,TRBV5-1,ASSFTGESSGNTIY
TRBJ1-5,14,TRBV5-5,ASSSQGAMDNQPQH
TRBJ2-7,12,TRBV11-2,ASSLVQGGGEQY
TRBJ2-1,14,TRBV24-1,ATSDQPGLTYNEQF
TRBJ1-2,11,TRBV6-2/TRBV6-3,ASSPPTGNGYT
TRBJ1-3,14,TRBV7-9,ASSLDAGYSGNTIY
TRBJ1-4,17,TRBV5-5,ASTRTGTGGDSANEKLF
TRBJ1-6,12,TRBV5-1,ASSRDREQSPLH
TRBJ1-1,11,TRBV20-1,SASRDTNTEAF
TRBJ1-3,13,TRBV27,ASSAGTVSGNTIY
TRBJ2-3,15,TRBV4-3,ASSQDRRAGRLDTQY
TRBJ1-3,13,TRBV18,ASSQGTRSGNTIY
TRBJ1-2,10,TRBV2,ASSARNYGYT
TRBJ1-6,14,TRBV6-5,ASSYSGTGRSSPLH